The 19 T cell receptor beta chains listed next were all sequenced from one sample in a study of cytomegalovirus exposure and HLA in healthy donors. Primers: 60 Vbeta forward and 13 Jbeta reverse. Some clones are missing from TCRdb's copy, which holds only in-frame ones; the method was immunoSEQ multiplex PCR. The sample yields about 94,000 clones, over 65% seen once. The sequencing sample was made of PBMCs. Receptors were obtained from a woman aged 55 to 70 in good health and CMV-seronegative.

This chain joins TRBV27 and TRBJ2-3; no definite D call. V gave up 8 bases and J gave up 2 bases, with 11 bases separating them. This CDR3 is 13 amino acids long. The germline V gene has CDR1 MNHEY and CDR2 SMNVEV (reference sequence). The CDR3 DNA follows: TGTGCCAGCCGATCCCTAAACACAGATACGCAGTATTTT. This encodes CASRSLNTDTQYF.

The chain uses TRBV18 and TRBJ1-2; possible D gene TRBD1, 5 bases. CDR1 and CDR2 from the germline V gene are KGHSH and LQKENI. This CDR3 is built from 15 residues. V lost 5 bases and J 7 bases, leaving 20 bases between the germline ends. The DNA for the CDR3 is TGTGCCAGCTCAGAGACAGATTCTTTACTTTTTGGCTACACCTTC. Translating it yields CASSETDSLLFGYTF.

This chain links TRBV7-2 with TRBJ2-7, with 7 bases aligning to TRBD2. Germline-derived CDR1 and CDR2 are SGHTA and FQGNSA. V gave up 5 bases and J gave up 0 bases; unmatched junction bases: 7. The CDR3 extends over 15 amino acids. CDR3 residues: CASSLRLASSYEQYF. The CDR3 DNA reads TGTGCCAGCAGCCTAAGACTAGCAAGCTCCTACGAGCAGTACTTC.

The chain carries TRBV28 and TRBJ2-4; TRBD2 is a possible D gene (6 bases). V was pared by 3 bases and J by 8 bases, with 17 bases between. The CDR3 has 15 amino acids. Germline V CDR1 and CDR2: MDHEN, SYDVKM. The CDR3 spells CASSFGGSPLDIQYF. The DNA for the CDR3 is TGTGCCAGCAGTTTCGGAGGGAGTCCTTTGGACATTCAGTACTTC.

The chain carries TRBV4-1 and TRBJ1-2, with D uncertain. Trimming took off 0 bases at V and 5 bases at J, with 10 bases between the two ends. Germline V gene sequence: CDR1 MGHRA, CDR2 YSYEKL. The CDR3 consists of 14 residues. The CDR3 loop is CASSQDVTTYGYTF. The CDR3 DNA is TGCGCCAGCAGCCAAGATGTAACGACTTATGGCTACACCTTC.

The V and J genes are TRBV2 and TRBJ2-2, with 11 positions matching TRBD2. The CDR3 is made up of 16 amino acids. In germline, CDR1 is SNHLY, CDR2 FYNNEI. With 6 bases clipped from V and 3 bases from J, the junction kept 6 bases outside the gene matches. The CDR3 reads CASRVSGRAYTGELFF. In DNA, the CDR3 is TGTGCCAGCAGGGTTAGCGGGAGGGCTTACACCGGGGAGCTGTTTTTT. Full variable domain (missing parts from reference TRBV2 and TRBJ2-2): EPEVTQTPSHQVTQMGQEVILRCVPISNHLYFYWYRQILGQKVEFLVSFYNNEISEKSEIFDDQFSVERPDGSNFTLKIRSTKLEDSAMYFCASRVSGRAYTGELFFGEGSRLTVL.

The rearrangement joins TRBV7-9 to TRBJ1-1; D is ambiguous. Deletions cut 3 bases from V and 3 bases from J, with 8 bases between. CDR3 length equals 13 residues. Germline CDR1 and CDR2: SEHNR and FQNEAQ (reference sequence). This chain's CDR3 is CASSFFADTEAFF. The CDR3 DNA sequence: TGTGCCAGCAGCTTTTTCGCGGACACTGAAGCTTTCTTT.

V is TRBV6-6 and J is TRBJ1-3; 7 nucleotides align to TRBD1. Germline V gives CDR1 MNHNY, CDR2 SVGAGI (reference sequence). J gave up 2 bases and V 5 bases, and 3 bases lay outside the gene matches. The CDR3 runs to 14 residues. CDR3 amino acids: CASSTGEAGNTIYF. The CDR3 coding sequence is TGTGCCAGCAGTACAGGGGAGGCTGGAAACACCATATATTTT.

J is TRBJ2-5 and V is TRBV29-1; 12 bases match TRBD1. The J call may be wrong; the DNA end is better matched by TRBJ2-7. Germline loops: CDR1 SQVTM, CDR2 ANQGSEA. The CDR3 runs to 14 residues. The CDR3 region is CSVDGGTGGDEQYF. Here the CDR3 DNA reads TGCAGCGTTGACGGCGGGACAGGGGGCGACGAGCAGTACTTC.

This clone was seen a few times. This sequence joins TRBV4-3 and TRBJ2-7; perhaps TRBD2 as D (6 bases). The V gene lost 3 bases and the J gene lost 3 bases, with 18 bases spanning the gap. The CDR3 runs 16 residues. Per germline, CDR1 LGHNA and CDR2 YSLEER. The CDR3 sequence is CASSQLYGTDHYEQYF. The CDR3 DNA follows: TGCGCCAGCAGCCAGCTCTATGGGACTGATCACTACGAGCAGTACTTC.

There are a few counts of this clone. The gene calls are TRBV27 and TRBJ1-1; TRBD1 is a possible D gene (6 bases). Germline-derived CDR1 and CDR2 are MNHEY and SMNVEV (reference sequence). The CDR3 sequence is 13 residues long. V was trimmed by 3 bases and J by 4 bases, leaving 9 bases between them. CDR3 sequence reads: CASSFGTSTEAFF. The CDR3, as DNA: TGTGCCAGCAGTTTCGGGACAAGCACTGAAGCTTTCTTT.

A word on this clone: The same CDR3 can be traced to other DNA sequences in this sample. This chain connects TRBV9 to TRBJ1-5, with D possibly matching TRBD1 (6 bases). Germline V gene data show CDR1 as SGDLS and CDR2 as YYNGEE. Trimming shortened V by 0 bases and J by 1 base, and 8 bases separated the two germline ends. The CDR3 consists of 15 residues. CDR3 protein: CASSVGGLSNQPQHF. CDR3 in DNA: TGTGCCAGCAGCGTAGGGGGGCTCAGCAATCAGCCCCAGCATTTT.

CDR3 loop: CASKLLAGVVEEQFF. CDR3 bases: TGCGCCAGCAAACTACTAGCGGGAGTGGTCGAAGAGCAGTTCTTC. This chain uses TRBV5-1 with TRBJ2-1; 11 nucleotides line up with TRBD2. CDR1 and CDR2 from the germline V gene are SGHRS and YFSETQ. The length of the CDR3 is 15 residues. V lost 6 bases and J lost 10; bases outside the gene matches: 12.

The CDR3 reads CASSPGQGGYGYTF. The CDR3 DNA reads TGCGCCAGCAGCCCGGGACAGGGGGGATATGGCTACACCTTC. The chain links TRBV4-3 to TRBJ1-2; TRBD1 aligns across 11 bases. This CDR3 has 14 amino acids. From germline, CDR1 is LGHNA and CDR2 YSLEER. V gave up 4 bases and J gave up 5 bases; unmatched junction bases: 3.

This chain uses TRBV21-1 with TRBJ2-3; TRBD2 was called by the table and not checked on the DNA. TRBV21-1 is listed as a pseudogene. This CDR3 contains 18 residues. The DNA for the CDR3 is TGTGCCAGCAGCAATGGGTCTAGCGGGGGGACTGGCACAGATACGCAGTATTTT. This gives the protein CASSNGSSGGTGTDTQYF.

The chain employs TRBV2 and TRBJ2-4; TRBD1 matches at 10 bases. The CDR3 covers 15 residues. Germline values: CDR1 SNHLY, CDR2 FYNNEI. With V trimmed by 5 bases and J by 10 bases, 11 bases remained unmatched. In DNA form, the CDR3 reads TGTGCCAGCAGTTCCTACCCCGGGACAGGGGAAATTCAGTACTTC. This codes for CASSSYPGTGEIQYF.

The rearrangement joins TRBV15 to TRBJ1-1; perhaps TRBD1 as D (6 bases). Trimming pared 0 bases from V and 12 bases from J, leaving 11 bases between. Germline V gene lookup returns CDR1 LNHNV and CDR2 YYDKDF (reference sequence). CDR3 length: 12 amino acids. In DNA form, the CDR3 reads TGTGCCACCAGCAGAGATTACAGGGAGTCTTTCTTT. Protein: CATSRDYRESFF. Full variable domain (remainder filled in from reference TRBV15 and TRBJ1-1): DAMVIQNPRYQVTQFGKPVTLSCSQTLNHNVMYWYQQKSSQAPKLLFHYYDKDFNNEADTPDNFQSRRPNTSFCFLDIRSPGLGDTAMYLCATSRDYRESFFGQGTRLTVV.

The V and J genes are TRBV7-2 and TRBJ2-5; the match to TRBD1 covers 9 bases. V was clipped by 4 bases and J by 5 bases; unmatched bases: 5. The V gene's germline CDR1 is SGHTA and CDR2 FQGNSA. The CDR3 consists of 14 residues. The CDR3 nucleotides read TGTGCCAGCAGCTGGGACAGGGTTTCGGAGACCCAGTACTTC. It specifies CASSWDRVSETQYF.

The chain joins TRBV5-4 to TRBJ2-1, with TRBD2 matching 12 bases. Trimming at V came to 0 bases and at J to 7 bases, leaving 2 bases not matched to a gene. CDR1 and CDR2 (germline): SGHNT, YYREEE (reference sequence). This CDR3 spans 15 amino acids. CDR3 nucleotides: TGTGCCAGCAGCTTGGGGACTAGCGGGGTTAATGAGCAGTTCTTC. Translating gives CASSLGTSGVNEQFF.